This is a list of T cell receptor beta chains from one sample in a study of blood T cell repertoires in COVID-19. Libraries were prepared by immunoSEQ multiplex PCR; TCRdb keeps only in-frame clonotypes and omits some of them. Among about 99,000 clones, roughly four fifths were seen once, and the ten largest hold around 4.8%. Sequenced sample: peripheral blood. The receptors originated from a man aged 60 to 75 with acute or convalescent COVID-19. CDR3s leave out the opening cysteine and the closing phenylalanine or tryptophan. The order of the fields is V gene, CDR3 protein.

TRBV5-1	ASSTATQETQY
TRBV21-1	ASSKIPHTSGNTIY
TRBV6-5	ASSFGKSDQETQY
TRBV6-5	ASRADSYEQY
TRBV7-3	ASSPPGGGHNEQF
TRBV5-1	ASSPQADLSYNEQF
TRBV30	AWRGQETETQY
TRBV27	ASSPGTSGQETQY
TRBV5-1	ASSFGASGGAWEQF
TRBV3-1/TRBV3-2	ASSQVYGNTIY
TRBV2	ASSETGDMEGYGYT
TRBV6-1	ASSEVGTSGSRDTGELF
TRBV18	ASSPGQGGSPLH
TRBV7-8	ASSDRGAGAPYEQY
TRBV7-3	ASSLNSASGANVLT
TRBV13	ASSYPSGTAPEQY
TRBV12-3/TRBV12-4	AVGGSTEAF
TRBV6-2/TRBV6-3	ASSYEGSPLH
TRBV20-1	SARVSEAF
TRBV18	ASSPTERGQNTEAF
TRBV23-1	ASSQTGKEGIQY
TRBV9	ASSVGGTLNTGELF